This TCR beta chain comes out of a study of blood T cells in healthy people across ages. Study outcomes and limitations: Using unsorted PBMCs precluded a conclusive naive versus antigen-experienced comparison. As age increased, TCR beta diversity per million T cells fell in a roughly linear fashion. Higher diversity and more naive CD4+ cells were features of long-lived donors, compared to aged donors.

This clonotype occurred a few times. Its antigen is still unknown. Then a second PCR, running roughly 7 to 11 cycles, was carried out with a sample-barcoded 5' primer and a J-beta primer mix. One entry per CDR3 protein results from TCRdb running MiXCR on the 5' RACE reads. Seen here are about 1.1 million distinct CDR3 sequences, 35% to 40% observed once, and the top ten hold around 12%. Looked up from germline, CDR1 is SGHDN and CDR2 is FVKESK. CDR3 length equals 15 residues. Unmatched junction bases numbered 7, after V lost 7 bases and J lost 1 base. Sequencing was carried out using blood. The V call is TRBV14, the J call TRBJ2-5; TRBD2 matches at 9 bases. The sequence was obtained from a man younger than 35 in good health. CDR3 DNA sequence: TGTGCCAGCACGGAGACTAGCGGAACCCAAGAGACCCAGTACTTC. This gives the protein CASTETSGTQETQYF.